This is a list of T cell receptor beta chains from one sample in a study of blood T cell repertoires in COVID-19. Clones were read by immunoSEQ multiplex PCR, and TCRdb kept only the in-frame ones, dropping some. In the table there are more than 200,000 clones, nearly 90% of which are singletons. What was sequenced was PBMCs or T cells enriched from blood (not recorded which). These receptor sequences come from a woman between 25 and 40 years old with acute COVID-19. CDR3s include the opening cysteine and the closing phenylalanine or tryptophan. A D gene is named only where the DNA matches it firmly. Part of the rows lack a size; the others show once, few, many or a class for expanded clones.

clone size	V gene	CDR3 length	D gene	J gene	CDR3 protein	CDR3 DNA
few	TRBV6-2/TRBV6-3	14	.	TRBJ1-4	CASSQEGASEKLFF	TGTGCCAGCAGTCAGGAAGGCGCAAGCGAAAAACTGTTTTTT
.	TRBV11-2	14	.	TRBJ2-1	CASSLQGSYNEQFF	TGTGCCAGCAGCTTACAGGGTTCCTACAATGAGCAGTTCTTC
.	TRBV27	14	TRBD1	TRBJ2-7	CASTLGTGPYEQYF	TGTGCCAGCACCTTGGGGACAGGGCCCTACGAGCAGTACTTC
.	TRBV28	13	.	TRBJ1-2	CASSATGIYGYTF	TGTGCCAGCAGCGCTACAGGGATCTATGGCTACACCTTC
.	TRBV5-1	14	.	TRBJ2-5	CASSKPDSQETQYF	TGCGCCAGCAGCAAGCCGGACAGCCAAGAGACCCAGTACTTC
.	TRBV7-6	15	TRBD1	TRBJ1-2	CASSLDMTGGSGYTF	TGTGCCAGCAGCTTAGATATGACAGGGGGGTCTGGCTACACCTTC
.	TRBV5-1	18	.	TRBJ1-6	CASSLEAQGLRDNSPLHF	TGCGCCAGCAGCTTGGAGGCGCAGGGCCTCCGAGATAATTCACCCCTCCACTTT
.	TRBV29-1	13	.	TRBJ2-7	CSAGTGHNYEQYF	TGCAGCGCCGGAACAGGGCACAACTACGAGCAGTACTTC
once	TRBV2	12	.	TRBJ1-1	CASSERLSEAFF	TGTGCCAGCAGTGAGCGGCTGTCCGAAGCTTTCTTT
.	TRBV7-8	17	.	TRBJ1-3	CASTPGGRRSSGNTIYF	TGTGCCAGCACCCCGGGGGGCCGCCGAAGCTCTGGAAACACCATATATTTT
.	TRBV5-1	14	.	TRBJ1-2	CASSLEPGRYGYTF	TGCGCCAGCAGCTTGGAGCCAGGGCGGTATGGCTACACCTTC
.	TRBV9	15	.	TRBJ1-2	CASSTSQESTYGYTF	TGTGCCAGCAGCACCTCCCAGGAATCCACCTATGGCTACACCTTC
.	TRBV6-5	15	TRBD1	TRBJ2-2	CASRPHRGRTGELFF	TGTGCCAGCAGGCCCCACAGGGGGCGGACCGGGGAGCTGTTTTTT
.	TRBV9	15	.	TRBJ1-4	CASSVAGRINEKLFF	TGTGCCAGCAGCGTAGCAGGGAGGATTAATGAAAAACTGTTTTTT
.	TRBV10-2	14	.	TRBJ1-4	CASRETGNNEKLFF	TGCGCCAGCAGGGAGACAGGAAATAATGAAAAACTGTTTTTT
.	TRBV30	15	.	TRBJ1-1	CACGGGVKMNTEAFF	TGTGCCTGTGGGGGAGGGGTCAAGATGAACACTGAAGCTTTCTTT
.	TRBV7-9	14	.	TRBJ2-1	CASSFSRRDNEQFF	TGTGCCAGCAGCTTCTCCAGACGGGACAATGAGCAGTTCTTC
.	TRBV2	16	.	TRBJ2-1	CASSESEIGSYNEQFF	TGTGCCAGCAGTGAATCGGAGATTGGCTCCTACAATGAGCAGTTCTTC
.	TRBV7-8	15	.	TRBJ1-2	CASSLGPTGVEGYTF	TGTGCCAGCAGCTTAGGCCCGACGGGGGTGGAGGGCTACACCTTC
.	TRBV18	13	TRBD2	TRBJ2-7	CASGAGTTYEQYF	TGTGCCAGCGGGGCCGGGACTACTTACGAGCAGTACTTC
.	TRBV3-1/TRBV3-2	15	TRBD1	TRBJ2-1	CASSPGTGGYNEQFF	TGTGCCAGCAGCCCCGGGACAGGCGGGTACAATGAGCAGTTCTTC
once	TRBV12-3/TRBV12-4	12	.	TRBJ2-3	CASRTGGRWQYF	TGTGCCAGCAGGACGGGTGGCAGATGGCAGTATTTT